This T cell receptor (beta chain) was profiled in a study of neurological immune-mediated disorders. TCRdb re-called the 5' RACE reads with MiXCR, one entry per CDR3 protein. The sample yields roughly 14,000 distinct CDR3 sequences, 5.5% to 7% seen once. Serving as healthy controls were blood bank volunteers based in Maryland, USA. This clonotype was detected many times. With 4 bases removed from V and 2 bases from J, the gap between germline ends came to 7 bases. In germline, CDR1 is SGHRS, CDR2 YFSETQ. The length of the CDR3 is 12 residues. This TCR derives from a woman aged 40-49 years in good health. Material: CD8+ T cells from blood. The chain combines TRBV5-1 with TRBJ2-7, with no clear D. The chain's CDR3 is CASSRRAYEQYF. The CDR3 bases are TGCGCCAGCAGCAGACGTGCCTACGAGCAGTACTTC.